The TCR beta chain under discussion was sequenced for a study of a mutant IDH1 vaccine in newly diagnosed glioma. Turning to the study itself: Patients were started on vaccination 4-6 weeks after radiotherapy alone, or with temozolomide cycles. Findings and limits, study-wide: No link was apparently found between pseudoprogression and changes in top peripheral T cell clonotypes.

Specified time point: week 47, end of study. Every vaccine dose comprised 300 ug of mutant IDH1 20-mer peptide plus topical imiquimod. Germline V gene sequence: CDR1 SGDLS, CDR2 YYNGEE. V gave up 2 bases and J gave up 4 bases, with 12 bases separating them. The CDR3 runs to 14 residues. The repertoire was sequenced with immunoSEQ multiplex PCR; TCRdb's copy has only in-frame clones and lacks some. The table includes over 75,000 clones, more than 80% detected once. As regards this clone: The antigen is undetermined.

Sequencing was performed on PBMCs, taken from a glioma patient whose treatment included an IDH1 peptide vaccine. This chain links TRBV9 with TRBJ1-1, with D perhaps TRBD1 (5 bases). The TCR sequence derives from a man in his forties with glioma. The CDR3 sequence: CASSVAGLFTEAFF. DNA of the CDR3: TGTGCCAGCAGCGTGGCGGGACTCTTCACTGAAGCTTTCTTT.